A single sample is the source of the 28 T cell receptor beta chains below, sequenced in a study of a mutant IDH1 vaccine in newly diagnosed glioma. Specified time point: week 11, during vaccination. All doses held 300 ug of mutant IDH1 20-mer peptide, with topical imiquimod. Only in-frame clones appear in the TCRdb table, and some are missing; sequencing was by immunoSEQ multiplex PCR. The data show 110,000 or so clones, approximately 87% seen once. Which antigens these TCRs recognize remains unknown. This specimen consisted of PBMCs, obtained from a glioma patient whose treatment included an IDH1 peptide vaccine. Receptor source: a woman aged 45-60 years with glioma.

The J gene is TRBJ2-3, the V gene TRBV28, with 7 nucleotides matching TRBD1. CDR3 size: 15 residues. J was trimmed by 4 bases and V by 3 bases; bases with no gene match: 7. Germline loops: CDR1 MDHEN, CDR2 SYDVKM. In DNA form, the CDR3 reads TGTGCCAGCAGTTTTCCAGGGGGTGGTCCAGATACGCAGTATTTT. Translation: CASSFPGGGPDTQYF.

V is TRBV7-2 and J is TRBJ1-1; 8 nucleotides match TRBD1. V was pared by 4 bases and J by 7 bases, with 8 bases of the junction left unmatched. CDR1 is SGHTA, CDR2 FQGNSA, per germline. CDR3 length: 14 residues. The CDR3 is CASSYRTGSGEAFF. CDR3 DNA sequence: TGTGCCAGCAGCTACCGGACAGGGTCAGGTGAAGCTTTCTTT.

This chain joins TRBV28 and TRBJ2-3, with 10 bases fitting TRBD1. Trimming removed 3 bases from V and 13 bases from J; junction bases left unmatched: 1. The germline CDR1 and CDR2 sequences are MDHEN and SYDVKM. CDR3 length: 11 amino acids. CDR3 DNA sequence: TGTGCCAGCAGTTTGGGGACAGGGGAGTATTTT. Amino acids: CASSLGTGEYF.

V and J are TRBV18 and TRBJ1-4; D may be TRBD1 (6 bases). V dropped 2 bases and J dropped 8 bases, with 15 bases sitting between them. The germline gives CDR1 KGHSH, CDR2 LQKENI. CDR3 size: 15 residues. The CDR3: CASSPRRGGNEKLFF. Written as DNA, the CDR3 is TGTGCCAGCTCACCAAGGAGGGGGGGTAACGAAAAACTGTTTTTT.

The chain links TRBV10-3 to TRBJ1-6; no firm D call. Trimming shortened V by 6 bases and J by 9 bases, and 15 bases separated the two germline ends. Germline assignment: CDR1 ENHRY and CDR2 SYGVKD. The CDR3 totals 14 residues. Here the CDR3 reads CAIRPGPEGSPLHF. The DNA for the CDR3 is TGTGCCATCAGACCCGGGCCCGAAGGTTCACCCCTCCACTTT.

V and J are TRBV27 and TRBJ2-1, with D possibly matching TRBD2 (6 bases). Looked up from germline, CDR1 is MNHEY and CDR2 is SMNVEV (reference sequence). The germline V and J ends were trimmed by 5 bases and 3 bases, with 11 bases remaining between them. This CDR3 is 14 amino acids long. CDR3 nucleotide sequence: TGTGCCAGCAGTCCAAGACTAGTCTACAATGAGCAGTTCTTC. This encodes CASSPRLVYNEQFF.

This chain's CDR3 is CASRGLAGGPDTQYF. CDR3 DNA: TGTGCCAGCAGGGGACTAGCGGGAGGGCCAGATACGCAGTATTTT. The chain carries TRBV6-1 and TRBJ2-3, with 16 bases identical to TRBD2. The CDR3 spans 15 residues. Germline CDR1 is MNHNS and CDR2 is SASEGT. V shed 6 bases, J shed 4 bases, and the junction held 1 base outside the gene matches.

In its sample, this clone was seen once. The chain uses TRBV14 and TRBJ2-1; TRBD2 is a possible D gene (5 bases). The CDR3 consists of 13 residues. Germline CDR1 SGHDN, CDR2 FVKESK. Between the trimmed V and J ends, which lost 7 bases and 3 bases, there was a span of 10 bases. The CDR3 coding sequence is TGTGCCAGCAAGGTGACTAACTACAATGAGCAGTTCTTC. This sequence encodes CASKVTNYNEQFF.

V and J are TRBV19 and TRBJ1-6, with 8 bases lining up with TRBD1. Germline V gives CDR1 LNHDA, CDR2 SQIVND (reference sequence). Germline trimming cut 2 bases from V and 0 bases from J; bases unmatched to any gene: 6. This CDR3 comprises 18 residues. CDR3 nucleotide sequence: TGTGCCAGTAGTATAACAGGGGGATCGAGCTCCTATAATTCACCCCTCCACTTT. Protein product: CASSITGGSSSYNSPLHF.

The CDR3 loop reads CASSQGPPDTQYF. The CDR3 DNA follows: TGCGCCAGCAGCCAAGGGCCCCCAGATACGCAGTATTTT. This chain connects TRBV4-1 to TRBJ2-3; no definite D call. Trimming took off 1 base at V and 4 bases at J, with 6 bases between the two ends. Per the germline V gene, CDR1 is MGHRA and CDR2 is YSYEKL. CDR3 length: 13 residues.

This clone was counted a few times. This chain joins TRBV18 and TRBJ2-1, with a possible D match to TRBD2 (5 bases). This CDR3 is built from 14 residues. The V end was cut by 1 base, the J end by 10 bases, with 14 bases between. Germline V gives CDR1 KGHSH, CDR2 LQKENI. The CDR3 nucleotides read TGTGCCAGCTCACCACGGGCTAGCCACCCCGAGCAGTTCTTC. Translated, it gives CASSPRASHPEQFF.

A single count supports this clone. This chain uses TRBV6-5 with TRBJ2-2, with TRBD1 matching 8 bases. The germline gives CDR1 MNHEY, CDR2 SVGAGI. The CDR3 totals 13 residues. Germline trimming cut 4 bases from V and 7 bases from J; bases unmatched to any gene: 2. For the CDR3, the DNA is TGTGCCAGCAGTTCCGACAGGGGCGGGGAGCTGTTTTTT. Its translation is CASSSDRGGELFF.

This clone was counted a single time. The chain employs TRBV5-4 and TRBJ1-2; D remains unclear. Germline loops: CDR1 SGHNT, CDR2 YYREEE (reference sequence). CDR3 length: 13 amino acids. Trimming took off 0 bases at V and 4 bases at J, with 7 bases between the two ends. This chain's CDR3 is CASSLEEGYGYTF. The CDR3 DNA sequence: TGTGCCAGCAGCTTGGAGGAGGGCTATGGCTACACCTTC.

This clone was picked up a small number of times. The chain is built from TRBV19 and TRBJ1-5; a weak D match, TRBD1 (5 bases). There are 13 residues in the CDR3. Germline V CDR1 and CDR2: LNHDA, SQIVND (reference sequence). Trimming shortened V by 6 bases and J by 4 bases, and 10 bases separated the two germline ends. This chain's CDR3 is CASSPRVNQPQHF. As DNA, the CDR3 is TGTGCCAGTAGCCCCAGGGTAAATCAGCCCCAGCATTTT.

This chain joins TRBV6-6 and TRBJ2-7, with D perhaps being TRBD1 or TRBD2 (5 bases each). V was cut by 7 bases and J by 1 base, with 17 bases left in between. The CDR3 contains 15 residues. Germline CDR1 reads MNHNY; CDR2 reads SVGAGI (reference sequence). The DNA for the CDR3 is TGTGCCAGCACCTTAATTAGGGACGGTTCCTACGAGCAGTACTTC. Encoded protein: CASTLIRDGSYEQYF.

The chain employs TRBV7-9 and TRBJ2-7, with TRBD1 identical over 7 bases. V was pared by 7 bases and J by 5 bases, with 5 bases of the junction left unmatched. Germline CDR1 is SEHNR and CDR2 is FQNEAQ (reference sequence). CDR3 length: 12 amino acids. The CDR3 loop reads CASTTGVDEQYF. For the CDR3, the DNA is TGTGCCAGCACCACAGGGGTTGACGAGCAGTACTTC. Together with reference TRBV7-9 and TRBJ2-7, the CDR3 gives the full variable domain: DTGVSQNPRHKITKRGQNVTFRCDPISEHNRLYWYRQTLGQGPEFLTYFQNEAQLEKSRLLSDRFSAERPKGSFSTLEIQRTEQGDSAMYLCASTTGVDEQYFGPGTRLTVT.

The genes are TRBV5-6 and TRBJ1-1; D might be TRBD1 (5 bases). The CDR3 extends over 15 amino acids. Germline V gene lookup returns CDR1 SGHDT and CDR2 YYEEEE. The V gene lost 4 bases and the J gene lost 4 bases, with 17 bases spanning the gap. The CDR3 here is CASSPRGLGGTEAFF. For the CDR3, the DNA is TGTGCCAGCAGCCCCAGAGGGCTGGGGGGCACTGAAGCTTTCTTT.

The J gene is TRBJ1-3, the V gene TRBV30; the D gene is possibly TRBD1 (5 bases). Deletions cut 5 bases from V and 0 bases from J, with 17 bases between. The CDR3 extends over 16 amino acids. Germline values: CDR1 GTSNPN, CDR2 SVGIG (reference sequence). Here the CDR3 reads CAWSPGRTSSGNTIYF. The CDR3 DNA is TGTGCCTGGTCCCCGGGACGGACGAGCTCTGGAAACACCATATATTTT.

The rearrangement uses TRBV12-5 and TRBJ2-7; 7 positions match TRBD1. V gave up 6 bases and J gave up 4 bases; unmatched junction bases: 12. The CDR3 length is 15 residues. The V gene's germline CDR1 is LGHNT and CDR2 FRNRAP. CDR3 bases: TGTGCTAGTGGCTCCAACAGGGGAATTGGGTACGAGCAGTACTTC. This encodes CASGSNRGIGYEQYF.

The chain is built from TRBV21-1 and TRBJ2-2; the tabulated D call, TRBD2, remains unverified against the DNA. TRBV21-1 is given as a pseudogene. This CDR3 has 18 residues. CDR3: CASTSTSGRPPNTGELFF. The CDR3 DNA follows: TGTGCCAGCACCTCGACTAGCGGGAGGCCCCCGAACACCGGGGAGCTGTTTTTT.

In this sample, this clone turned up once. The chain is built from TRBV28 and TRBJ1-2; D may be TRBD1 (5 bases). This CDR3 has 16 residues. The V end lost 2 bases, the J end lost 2 bases, and 15 bases lay between the germline ends. Germline loops: CDR1 MDHEN, CDR2 SYDVKM. For the CDR3, the DNA is TGTGCCAGCAGTTTAGTTTGGGACCCAGCCAACTATGGCTACACCTTC. It is translated as CASSLVWDPANYGYTF.

The J gene is TRBJ2-2, the V gene TRBV28, with TRBD2 matching over 7 bases. The V segment lost 8 bases and the J segment 3 bases; nucleotides outside the gene matches: 9. Germline V gene lookup returns CDR1 MDHEN and CDR2 SYDVKM. The CDR3 is 15 residues long. CDR3 DNA sequence: TGTGCCAGCCACATAGGAGGGAGGGACACCGGGGAGCTGTTTTTT. This codes for CASHIGGRDTGELFF.

V gene TRBV18 combines with J gene TRBJ2-1; tentatively, D is TRBD2 (6 bases). CDR1 is KGHSH and CDR2 is LQKENI in the germline V gene. This CDR3 is 15 amino acids long. Trimming shortened V by 2 bases and J by 6 bases, and 14 bases separated the two germline ends. CDR3 sequence (DNA): TGTGCCAGCTCACCAAGGGAGCTCGGGGGCAATGAGCAGTTCTTC. Its protein product is CASSPRELGGNEQFF. The full variable domain, rest sourced from reference TRBV18 and TRBJ2-1, is NAGVMQNPRHLVRRRGQEARLRCSPMKGHSHVYWYRQLPEEGLKFMVYLQKENIIDESGMPKERFSAEFPKEGPSILRIQQVVRGDSAAYFCASSPRELGGNEQFFGPGTRLTVL.

CDR3 protein: CASSPQRVYGYTF. In nucleotides, the CDR3 is TGTGCCAGCAGTCCACAGAGAGTCTATGGCTACACCTTC. This chain joins TRBV28 and TRBJ1-2; D uncertain. This CDR3 is 13 amino acids long. The ends were cut back, 5 bases at V and 4 bases at J, with 11 bases in the middle. Germline V gene sequence: CDR1 MDHEN, CDR2 SYDVKM.

The V and J genes are TRBV27 and TRBJ2-7; D possibly corresponds to TRBD1 (5 bases). Per the germline V gene, CDR1 is MNHEY and CDR2 is SMNVEV (reference sequence). CDR3 size: 15 residues. Trimming pared 6 bases from V and 3 bases from J, leaving 18 bases between. The CDR3 is CASRGTGRTHYEQYF. CDR3 in DNA: TGTGCCAGCAGAGGTACAGGCCGAACCCACTACGAGCAGTACTTC.

This chain links TRBV2 with TRBJ2-5, with D possibly TRBD2 on 7 matching bases. V was pared by 8 bases and J by 2 bases, with 18 bases between. CDR3 length equals 15 residues. CDR1 SNHLY and CDR2 FYNNEI come from the germline V gene. The CDR3 bases are TGTGCCAGCCGGGGGCGGGAGCCCTTTCAAGAGACCCAGTACTTC. Translated, it gives CASRGREPFQETQYF.

V gene TRBV28 combines with J gene TRBJ1-1; D remains ambiguous. This CDR3 is built from 13 residues. Trimming pared 6 bases from V and 0 bases from J, leaving 8 bases between. Germline values: CDR1 MDHEN, CDR2 SYDVKM. CDR3 bases: TGTGCCAGCAGCCCTTATATGAACACTGAAGCTTTCTTT. It yields the protein CASSPYMNTEAFF.

The V and J genes are TRBV10-1 and TRBJ2-1; D possibly corresponds to TRBD1 (5 bases). CDR3 length: 14 amino acids. Trimming took 2 bases from V and 7 from J, leaving 12 bases between them. Germline V CDR1 and CDR2: WNHNN, SYGVQD (reference sequence). CDR3 sequence (DNA): TGCGCCAGCAGTGAGGGTTCGCGGACAAATGAGCAGTTCTTC. It is translated as CASSEGSRTNEQFF.